This entry is about one TCR beta chain. What it binds is unknown. This sample is part of a study of T cell responses to AZD1222 COVID-19 vaccine. Trimming took off 0 bases at V and 3 bases at J, with 8 bases between the two ends. CDR1 SGDLS and CDR2 YYNGEE come from the germline V gene. The CDR3 sequence is 14 residues long. The method was immunoSEQ multiplex PCR; TCRdb's version includes in-frame clones alone and lacks a portion of them. This table has more than 60,000 clones, roughly 80% appearing once. Whole-study results and caveats: Spike-specific TCR depth and breadth grew after two AZD1222 doses.

Here the sequenced sample was peripheral blood, taken 28 days after the second AZD1222 dose. The chain joins TRBV9 to TRBJ2-3; a possible D gene is TRBD2 (5 bases). The TCR originated in an adult who received the AZD1222 COVID-19 vaccine. CDR3 in DNA: TGTGCCAGCAGCGTAGTACCGGGGACAGATACGCAGTATTTT. This translates into CASSVVPGTDTQYF. The whole variable domain, filled in from reference TRBV9 and TRBJ2-3, reads DSGVTQTPKHLITATGQRVTLRCSPRSGDLSVYWYQQSLDQGLQFLIQYYNGEERAKGNILERFSAQQFPDLHSELNLSSLELGDSALYFCASSVVPGTDTQYFGPGTRLTVL.